This entry concerns a single T cell receptor (beta chain). This entry comes from a study of blood T cell repertoires in COVID-19. The germline V and J ends were trimmed by 6 bases and 1 base, with 13 bases remaining between them. The CDR3 extends over 14 amino acids. From germline, CDR1 is WNHNN and CDR2 SYGVQD (reference sequence). As originally analysed: Amplified reference gene primers provided the basis for estimating nucleated cell counts. Here immunoSEQ multiplex PCR was the method, and the copy in TCRdb shows in-frame clones only, minus some. V and J calls and clone size follow that table, whereas D and trimming were derived from the DNA. Of about 81,000 clones detected, approximately 84% appear once; the ten largest clones hold approximately 14%.

What was sequenced was peripheral blood. J is TRBJ2-7 and V is TRBV10-1; D perhaps matches TRBD2 (6 bases). This clonotype was sampled from a human donor in a cohort sampled during active COVID-19. In nucleotides, the CDR3 is TGCGCCAGCAGACCTAGCCGGGGGTCCTACGAGCAGTACTTC. It encodes CASRPSRGSYEQYF.